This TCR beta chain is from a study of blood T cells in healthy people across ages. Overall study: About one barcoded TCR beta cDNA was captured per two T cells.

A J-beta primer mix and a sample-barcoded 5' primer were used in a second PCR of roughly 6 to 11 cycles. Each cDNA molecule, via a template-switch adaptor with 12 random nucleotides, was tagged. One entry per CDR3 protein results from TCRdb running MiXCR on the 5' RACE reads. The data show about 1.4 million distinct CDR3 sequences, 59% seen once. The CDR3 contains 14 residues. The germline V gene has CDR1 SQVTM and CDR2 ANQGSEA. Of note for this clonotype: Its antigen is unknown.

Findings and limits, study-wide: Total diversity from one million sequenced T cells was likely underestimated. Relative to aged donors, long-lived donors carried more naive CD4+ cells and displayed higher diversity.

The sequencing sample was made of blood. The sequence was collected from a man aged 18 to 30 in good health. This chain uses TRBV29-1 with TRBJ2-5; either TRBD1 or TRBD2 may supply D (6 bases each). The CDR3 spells CTIQRGDILETQYF. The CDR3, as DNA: TGCACCATACAGAGGGGGGACATCCTTGAGACCCAGTACTTC.